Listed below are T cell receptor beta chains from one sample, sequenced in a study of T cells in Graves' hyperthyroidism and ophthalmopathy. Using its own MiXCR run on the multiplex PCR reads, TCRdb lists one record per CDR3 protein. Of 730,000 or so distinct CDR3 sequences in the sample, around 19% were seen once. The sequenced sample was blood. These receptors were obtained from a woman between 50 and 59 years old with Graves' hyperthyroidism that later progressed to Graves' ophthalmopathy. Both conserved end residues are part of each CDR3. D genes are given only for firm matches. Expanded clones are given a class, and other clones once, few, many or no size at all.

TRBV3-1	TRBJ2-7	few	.	CASSQGAGLQRPEQYF	TGTGCCAGCAGCCAAGGGGCCGGGTTACAGCGCCCCGAGCAGTACTTC
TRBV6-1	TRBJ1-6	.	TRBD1	CASSPGQWNSPLHF	TGTGCCAGCAGTCCGGGACAGTGGAATTCACCCCTCCACTTT
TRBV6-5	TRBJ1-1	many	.	CASSYGDRNTEAFF	TGTGCCAGCAGTTACGGGGACCGGAACACTGAAGCTTTCTTT
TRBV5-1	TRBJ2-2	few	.	CASSSGSGPNTGELFF	TGCGCCAGCAGCTCCGGATCGGGTCCGAACACCGGGGAGCTGTTTTTT
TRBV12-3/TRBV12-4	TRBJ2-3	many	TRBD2	CASSLAYGTRLPDTQYF	TGTGCCAGCAGTTTAGCCTACGGGACTAGGCTACCAGATACGCAGTATTTT
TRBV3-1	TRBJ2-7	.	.	CASSQDLGGGEQYF	TGTGCCAGCAGCCAAGACCTGGGGGGAGGCGAGCAGTACTTC
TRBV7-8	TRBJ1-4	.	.	CASSSRLPNEKLFF	TGTGCCAGCAGCTCTCGACTCCCAAATGAAAAACTGTTTTTT
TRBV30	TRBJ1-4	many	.	CACISGATNEKLFF	TGTGCCTGTATCTCGGGGGCAACTAATGAAAAACTGTTTTTT
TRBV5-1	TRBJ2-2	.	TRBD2	CASSPVAGTNTGELFF	TGCGCCAGCAGCCCGGTAGCGGGGACAAACACCGGGGAGCTGTTTTTT
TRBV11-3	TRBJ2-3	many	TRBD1	CASSSQGIFDDTQYF	TGTGCCAGCAGCTCACAGGGGATCTTTGACGATACGCAGTATTTT
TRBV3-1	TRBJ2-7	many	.	CASSQTGSSYEQYF	TGTGCCAGCAGCCAAACGGGGAGCTCCTACGAGCAGTACTTC
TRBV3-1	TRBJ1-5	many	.	CASSQEVPGMPNQPQHF	TGTGCCAGCAGCCAAGAAGTACCAGGAATGCCCAATCAGCCCCAGCATTTT
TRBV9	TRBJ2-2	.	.	CASSVVGPGELFF	TGTGCCAGCAGCGTAGTAGGGCCCGGGGAGCTGTTTTTT
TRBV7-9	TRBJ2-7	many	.	CASSQPSSQGVEQYF	TGTGCCAGCAGCCAGCCCTCGTCCCAGGGAGTAGAGCAGTACTTC
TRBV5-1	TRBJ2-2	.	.	CASSLEVVVNTGELFF	TGCGCCAGCAGCTTGGAGGTAGTGGTGAACACCGGGGAGCTGTTTTTT
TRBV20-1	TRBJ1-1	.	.	CSAGRGEFVWDTEAFF	TGCAGTGCTGGTCGAGGGGAGTTTGTTTGGGACACTGAAGCTTTCTTT
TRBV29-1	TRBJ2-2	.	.	CSVEKGRAGELFF	TGCAGCGTTGAGAAGGGACGGGCCGGGGAGCTGTTTTTT
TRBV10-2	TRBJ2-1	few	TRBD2	CASSELAGGDNEQFF	TGCGCCAGCAGTGAGCTAGCGGGGGGCGACAATGAGCAGTTCTTC
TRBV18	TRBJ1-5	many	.	CASSPESDQPQHF	TGTGCCAGCTCACCAGAGAGCGATCAGCCCCAGCATTTT
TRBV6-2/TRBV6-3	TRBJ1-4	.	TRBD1	CASSGTDSGQGEPNEKLFF	TGTGCCAGCAGCGGAACGGACTCGGGACAGGGGGAGCCAAATGAAAAACTGTTTTTT
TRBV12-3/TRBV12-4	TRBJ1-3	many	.	CASSLDGWMVGTIYF	TGTGCCAGCAGTTTGGACGGCTGGATGGTTGGCACCATATATTTT
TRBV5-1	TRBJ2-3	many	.	CASSLARGGDTQYF	TGCGCCAGCAGCTTGGCCCGGGGAGGAGATACGCAGTATTTT
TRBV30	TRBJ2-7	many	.	CAWSVGKINEQYF	TGTGCCTGGAGTGTAGGCAAAATCAACGAGCAGTACTTC
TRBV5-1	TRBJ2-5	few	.	CASSLDVGPQETQYF	TGCGCCAGCAGCTTGGATGTGGGGCCACAAGAGACCCAGTACTTC
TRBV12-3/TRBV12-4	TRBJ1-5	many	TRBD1	CASSPGTGKGQPQHF	TGTGCCAGCAGCCCCGGGACAGGGAAGGGTCAGCCCCAGCATTTT
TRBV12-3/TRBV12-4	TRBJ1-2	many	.	CASSFLLDGYTF	TGTGCCAGCAGTTTCTTGCTGGATGGCTACACCTTC
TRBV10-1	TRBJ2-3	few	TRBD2	CASSESEFVAAGDDTQYF	TGCGCCAGCAGTGAGTCGGAGTTTGTTGCAGCGGGGGATGATACGCAGTATTTT
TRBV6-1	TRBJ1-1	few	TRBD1	CASSEGQGEGEAFF	TGTGCCAGCAGTGAAGGACAGGGGGAAGGTGAAGCTTTCTTT
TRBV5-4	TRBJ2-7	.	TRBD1	CASSTGQGFYEQYF	TGTGCCAGCAGCACGGGACAGGGTTTCTACGAGCAGTACTTC
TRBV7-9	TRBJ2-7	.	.	CASSPGAPSYEQYF	TGTGCCAGCAGCCCAGGGGCTCCCTCCTACGAGCAGTACTTC
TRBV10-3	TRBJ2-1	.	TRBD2	CAISESSGGSCNEQFF	TGTGCCATCAGTGAGTCTAGCGGGGGATCCTGCAATGAGCAGTTCTTC
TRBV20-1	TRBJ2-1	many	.	CSARRVTSSYNEQFF	TGCAGTGCTAGAAGAGTCACGAGCTCCTACAATGAGCAGTTCTTC
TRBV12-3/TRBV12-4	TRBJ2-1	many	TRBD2	CASSRGLAGVNEQFF	TGTGCCAGCAGCCGAGGACTAGCGGGGGTCAATGAGCAGTTCTTC
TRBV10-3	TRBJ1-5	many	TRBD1	CAISPQGANNQPQHF	TGTGCCATCAGTCCGCAGGGGGCTAACAATCAGCCCCAGCATTTT
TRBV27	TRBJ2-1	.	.	CASSVTILSHYNEQFF	TGTGCCAGCAGTGTGACTATCCTGTCTCACTACAATGAGCAGTTCTTC
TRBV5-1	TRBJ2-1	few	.	CASSGGGEQFF	TGCGCCAGCAGCGGGGGGGGCGAGCAGTTCTTC
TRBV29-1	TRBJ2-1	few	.	CSVATGVSYNEQFF	TGCAGCGTTGCTACAGGTGTTTCCTACAATGAGCAGTTCTTC
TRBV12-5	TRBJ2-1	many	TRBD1	CASGPGQGPPYNEQFF	TGTGCTAGTGGTCCCGGACAGGGGCCCCCCTACAATGAGCAGTTCTTC
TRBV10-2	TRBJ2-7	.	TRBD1	CASSEETGTISYEQYF	TGCGCCAGCAGTGAAGAGACAGGGACAATTTCCTACGAGCAGTACTTC
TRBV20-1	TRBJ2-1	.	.	CSAGPSYNEQFF	TGCAGTGCTGGGCCGTCCTACAATGAGCAGTTCTTC
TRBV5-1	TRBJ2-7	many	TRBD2	CASSFAGEGYEQYF	TGCGCCAGCAGCTTCGCGGGGGAAGGGTACGAGCAGTACTTC
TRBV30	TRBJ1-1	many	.	CAWTGMNTEAFF	TGTGCCTGGACAGGCATGAACACTGAAGCTTTCTTT
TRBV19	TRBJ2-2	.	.	CASSIEGLGTWSNTGELFF	TGTGCCAGTAGTATAGAGGGGTTAGGCACCTGGTCGAACACCGGGGAGCTGTTTTTT
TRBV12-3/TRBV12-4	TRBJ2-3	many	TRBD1	CASSLALLTGATDTQYF	TGTGCCAGCAGTTTAGCGCTTTTGACAGGGGCGACAGATACGCAGTATTTT